A selection of T cell receptor beta chains follows, all from one sample in a study of T cell repertoires in cytomegalovirus infection. From the reads, TCRdb called clonotypes with MiXCR, one entry per CDR3 protein. The data show approximately 500,000 distinct CDR3 sequences, about 17% seen once. The sequenced material came from CD8+ T cells from PBMCs. The receptors shown here come from a human donor in good health (CMV status not recorded). Some clones in this sample may be carry-over from other donors' samples. CDR3s include the opening cysteine and the closing phenylalanine or tryptophan. The D gene is left open where the match is weak. Clone size is not always given. Where it is, it says once, few, many or a class for expanded clones.

V gene: TRBV5-6
J gene: TRBJ2-7
clone size: few
D gene: TRBD2
CDR3 DNA: TGTGCCAGCAGCTTGGGAGCTAGCGGGGCGCGCGAGCAGTACTTC
CDR3 protein: CASSLGASGAREQYF

V gene: TRBV11-2
J gene: TRBJ1-5
clone size: many
D gene: -
CDR3 DNA: TGTGCCAGCAGCTTAGAGGCAGGGTTTGGCAATCAGCCCCAGCATTTT
CDR3 protein: CASSLEAGFGNQPQHF

V gene: TRBV2
J gene: TRBJ2-1
clone size: -
D gene: -
CDR3 DNA: TGTGCCAGCAGTGAAACAGCTATCAGCTCCTACAATGAGCAGTTCTTC
CDR3 protein: CASSETAISSYNEQFF

V gene: TRBV6-6
J gene: TRBJ2-7
clone size: -
D gene: TRBD2
CDR3 DNA: TGTGCCAGCACCGTAGCTGGGGGGGCCTACGAGCAGTACTTC
CDR3 protein: CASTVAGGAYEQYF

V gene: TRBV4-2
J gene: TRBJ2-1
clone size: many
D gene: -
CDR3 DNA: TGTGCCAGCAGCCAAGAACCAGCGGCCTACAATGAGCAGTTCTTC
CDR3 protein: CASSQEPAAYNEQFF

V gene: TRBV7-9
J gene: TRBJ2-1
clone size: many
D gene: TRBD2
CDR3 DNA: TGTGCCAGCAGCTCGACTAGCGGGAAAGGACTACAATATGAGCAGTTCTTC
CDR3 protein: CASSSTSGKGLQYEQFF

V gene: TRBV19
J gene: TRBJ2-7
clone size: -
D gene: TRBD1
CDR3 DNA: TGTGCCAGTAGTATATTCGGTCTGAGGACAGGGCGATCCTACGAGCAGTACTTC
CDR3 protein: CASSIFGLRTGRSYEQYF

V gene: TRBV4-2
J gene: TRBJ2-2
clone size: few
D gene: -
CDR3 DNA: TGTGCCAGCAGCCAAGATATAGGACCCGGGGAGCTGTTTTTT
CDR3 protein: CASSQDIGPGELFF

V gene: TRBV7-9
J gene: TRBJ1-5
clone size: few
D gene: -
CDR3 DNA: TGTGCCAGCAGCAAAGGGGGAGCTAATCAGCCCCAGCATTTT
CDR3 protein: CASSKGGANQPQHF

V gene: TRBV20-1
J gene: TRBJ2-3
clone size: once
D gene: TRBD1
CDR3 DNA: TGCAGTGTAACGAACAGGGGGAAGGGCACAGATACGCAGTATTTT
CDR3 protein: CSVTNRGKGTDTQYF

V gene: TRBV7-9
J gene: TRBJ2-1
clone size: many
D gene: -
CDR3 DNA: TGTGCCAGCAGCTTAGCCACCGATGAGCAGTTCTTC
CDR3 protein: CASSLATDEQFF

V gene: TRBV20-1
J gene: TRBJ2-7
clone size: -
D gene: -
CDR3 DNA: TGCAGTGCTAGGAGTGCAACGTGGTACTACGAGCAGTACTTC
CDR3 protein: CSARSATWYYEQYF

V gene: TRBV7-2
J gene: TRBJ2-2
clone size: many
D gene: TRBD2
CDR3 DNA: TGTGCCAGCAGCTTAGGGACTAGCGGAATCGGGGAGCTGTTTTTT
CDR3 protein: CASSLGTSGIGELFF

V gene: TRBV20-1
J gene: TRBJ2-7
clone size: -
D gene: TRBD2
CDR3 DNA: TGCAGTGCTAGAGGCCTAGCGGGATTCGACGAGCAGTACTTC
CDR3 protein: CSARGLAGFDEQYF

V gene: TRBV6-6
J gene: TRBJ2-1
clone size: many
D gene: TRBD2
CDR3 DNA: TGTGCCAGCAGTTACCGCCCCGCGGGAGAGGGTTACAATGAGCAGTTCTTC
CDR3 protein: CASSYRPAGEGYNEQFF

V gene: TRBV15
J gene: TRBJ2-7
clone size: few
D gene: -
CDR3 DNA: TGTGCCACCAGTAGCAGGAATACCTACGAGCAGTACTTC
CDR3 protein: CATSSRNTYEQYF

V gene: TRBV7-9
J gene: TRBJ2-1
clone size: many
D gene: TRBD1
CDR3 DNA: TGTGCCAGCAGCGAAGGGGACAGTCGGTTCTTC
CDR3 protein: CASSEGDSRFF

V gene: TRBV6-6
J gene: TRBJ1-5
clone size: -
D gene: -
CDR3 DNA: TGTGCCAGCAGTTACTCGGGCAGGGCGTCATCAGATAGCAATCAGCCCCAGCATTTT
CDR3 protein: CASSYSGRASSDSNQPQHF

V gene: TRBV5-4
J gene: TRBJ2-1
clone size: few
D gene: -
CDR3 DNA: TGTGCCAGCAGCCCATTGATCGGTGAGCAGTTCTTC
CDR3 protein: CASSPLIGEQFF

V gene: TRBV29-1
J gene: TRBJ2-7
clone size: many
D gene: TRBD1
CDR3 DNA: TGCAGCGTTGAAGGGGACAGACCTTACGAGCAGTACTTC
CDR3 protein: CSVEGDRPYEQYF